Below are 16 T cell receptor beta chains sequenced from a single sample in a study of blood T cell repertoires in COVID-19 (dated by TCRdb to the early 2020s). The library came from the immunoSEQ multiplex PCR assay. TCRdb provides this immuneACCESS table in a form limited to in-frame rearrangements. Some clones are lacking; in checked studies, under half of them reflect an unresolved V gene, and why the rest are absent is not known. The sample yields some 140,000 clones; roughly 79% were counted once. The ten largest account for 10% to 14% of the sample. Sequenced sample: peripheral blood. The source is a human donor in a cohort sampled during active COVID-19.

V and J are TRBV11-2 and TRBJ1-2; TRBD1 aligns across 7 bases. This CDR3 is built from 16 residues. V lost 5 bases to trimming and J lost 3 bases; unmatched junction nucleotides: 12. Germline V CDR1 and CDR2: SGHAT, FQNNGV. CDR3 nucleotide sequence: TGTGCCAGCAGCGCAATACAAGGGGGCGCAGACTATGGCTACACCTTC. It specifies CASSAIQGGADYGYTF.

The chain is built from TRBV5-6 and TRBJ2-7, with unresolved D. Trimming took off 0 bases at V and 2 bases at J, with 15 bases between the two ends. The CDR3 is 16 amino acids. Per germline, CDR1 SGHDT and CDR2 YYEEEE. This CDR3 reads CASSLALRRTTYEQYF. Here the CDR3 DNA reads TGTGCCAGCAGCTTGGCCTTGAGGAGAACCACCTACGAGCAGTACTTC.

This clone was seen at least ten times. The chain links TRBV5-1 to TRBJ2-7; TRBD1 agrees at 7 bases. This CDR3 has 14 amino acids. Germline assignment: CDR1 SGHRS and CDR2 YFSETQ. V lost 5 bases, J lost 0 bases, and 5 bases stayed unmatched. In DNA, the CDR3 is TGCGCCAGCAGTGAACAGGGGCCCTCCTACGAGCAGTACTTC. It specifies CASSEQGPSYEQYF.

The chain joins TRBV19 to TRBJ1-2, with D unclear. The CDR3 covers 13 residues. CDR1 and CDR2 (germline): LNHDA, SQIVND (reference sequence). V lost 1 base and J lost 1, with 4 bases in between. The CDR3 here is CASSIGLNYGYTF. In DNA form, the CDR3 reads TGTGCCAGTAGTATAGGACTTAACTATGGCTACACCTTC. The whole variable domain, remainder taken from reference TRBV19 and TRBJ1-2, is DGGITQSPKYLFRKEGQNVTLSCEQNLNHDAMYWYRQDPGQGLRLIYYSQIVNDFQKGDIAEGYSVSREKKESFPLTVTSAQKNPTAFYLCASSIGLNYGYTFGSGTRLTVV.

The chain carries TRBV4-1 and TRBJ2-1, with 8 bases lining up with TRBD2. The CDR3 totals 15 residues. Germline CDR1 MGHRA, CDR2 YSYEKL. V shed 0 bases, J shed 4 bases, and the junction held 2 bases outside the gene matches. For the CDR3, the DNA is TGCGCCAGCAGCCAAGAAGGGACTAGGTACAATGAGCAGTTCTTC. It specifies CASSQEGTRYNEQFF.

The rearrangement links TRBV9 to TRBJ1-5; D remains ambiguous. Deletions cut 3 bases from V and 3 bases from J, with 10 bases between. From germline, CDR1 is SGDLS and CDR2 YYNGEE. This CDR3 spans 14 amino acids. CDR3 nucleotide sequence: TGTGCCAGCAGCGCGGGTAGTAACAATCAGCCCCAGCATTTT. It specifies CASSAGSNNQPQHF.

This sequence joins TRBV6-1 and TRBJ1-5, with a weak D call TRBD1 (5 bases). The germline V gene encodes CDR1 MNHNS and CDR2 SASEGT. CDR3 length: 17 residues. The ends were cut back, 3 bases at V and 0 bases at J, with 15 bases in the middle. The CDR3 sequence is CASSDPQATNSNQPQHF. The CDR3 coding sequence is TGTGCCAGCAGTGATCCACAGGCTACTAATAGCAATCAGCCCCAGCATTTT.

This clone has more than one count but fewer than ten. This rearrangement joins TRBV5-5 to TRBJ2-7; TRBD1 matches 7 bases. The CDR3 sequence is 16 residues long. Germline loops: CDR1 SGHKS, CDR2 YYEKEE (reference sequence). V was clipped by 4 bases and J by 0 bases; unmatched bases: 10. In nucleotides, the CDR3 is TGTGCCAGCAGCAACCCGACAGGGACCAGCTCCTACGAGCAGTACTTC. This sequence encodes CASSNPTGTSSYEQYF.

This chain links TRBV15 with TRBJ1-1, with TRBD1 matching over 7 bases. The CDR3 is 18 residues long. The V and J ends lost 1 base and 1 base, in that order; junction bases with no gene match: 12. The germline gives CDR1 LNHNV, CDR2 YYDKDF (reference sequence). The DNA for the CDR3 is TGTGCCACCAGCAGAGTAAAAGACAGGGCCTTCGGGAACACTGAAGCTTTCTTT. Residues: CATSRVKDRAFGNTEAFF.

This chain joins TRBV30 and TRBJ2-1, with D possibly TRBD2 on 6 matching bases. The CDR3 runs to 15 residues. Germline assignment: CDR1 GTSNPN and CDR2 SVGIG (reference sequence). Trimming took 5 bases from V and 0 from J, leaving 14 bases between them. The CDR3 protein is CAWGGGTSSYNEQFF. The CDR3 DNA reads TGTGCCTGGGGAGGCGGGACGAGCTCCTACAATGAGCAGTTCTTC.

The gene calls are TRBV25-1 and TRBJ2-7; TRBD1 matches 7 bases. The germline V gene encodes CDR1 MGHDK and CDR2 SYGVNS. CDR3 size: 14 residues. Trimming removed 6 bases from V and 2 bases from J; junction bases left unmatched: 7. The DNA of the CDR3 is TGTGCCAGCAGAAAGGGACAGTCCCCCTACGAGCAGTACTTC. Residues: CASRKGQSPYEQYF.

The rearrangement uses TRBV5-8 and TRBJ1-4; D is ambiguous. Germline values: CDR1 SGHTS, CDR2 YDEGEE. The CDR3 sequence is 15 residues long. V was clipped by 0 bases and J by 5 bases, with 11 bases between them. The chain's CDR3 is CASSLGGGSNEKLFF. Written as DNA, the CDR3 is TGTGCCAGCAGCTTGGGGGGAGGATCCAATGAAAAACTGTTTTTT.

This clone was seen once. The V and J genes are TRBV11-2 and TRBJ2-5; 11 bases agree with TRBD2. V lost 5 bases and J lost 5; bases outside the gene matches: 7. Per germline, CDR1 SGHAT and CDR2 FQNNGV. This CDR3 contains 15 residues. CDR3 in DNA: TGTGCCAGCAGCATAGCGGGGGGGCCGAGGGAGACCCAGTACTTC. Translating gives CASSIAGGPRETQYF.

This clone was recorded a few times. CDR3 protein: CASSPPGGAGNTIYF. In nucleotides, the CDR3 is TGTGCCAGCAGCCCCCCGGGGGGGGCTGGAAACACCATATATTTT. The V gene is TRBV11-2, the J gene TRBJ1-3, with D possibly TRBD1 on 5 matching bases. This CDR3 comprises 15 residues. Per germline, CDR1 SGHAT and CDR2 FQNNGV. Trimming shortened V by 5 bases and J by 2 bases, and 13 bases separated the two germline ends.

V gene TRBV10-2 combines with J gene TRBJ2-3; D is perhaps TRBD1 (5 bases). CDR1 is WSHSY and CDR2 is SAAADI in the germline V gene. This CDR3 is built from 14 residues. Trimming left V 5 bases short and J 3 bases short, with 12 bases between. The CDR3 coding sequence is TGCGCCAGCAGTCCGACAGACTTTACAGATACGCAGTATTTT. Translating gives CASSPTDFTDTQYF.

The chain carries TRBV3-1 (or the pseudogene TRBV3-2) and TRBJ1-1; the match to TRBD1 covers 11 bases. V was clipped by 1 base and J by 11 bases; unmatched bases: 3. The germline CDR1 and CDR2 sequences are LGHDT and YNNKEL (reference sequence). The CDR3 spans 13 residues. CDR3 residues: CASSQGTGGAAFF. The CDR3 DNA is TGTGCCAGCAGCCAAGGGACAGGGGGCGCGGCTTTCTTT.